This TCR beta chain was profiled in a study of blood T cell repertoires in COVID-19. The overall study: Donors in the United States, Italy and Spain gave samples during acute or convalescent COVID-19. From T cells, B-cell-depleted T cells, or PBMCs came the material, which was cDNA or gDNA.

As processed by the authors: Amplifying reference gene primers gave estimates of nucleated cell counts. Assay: immunoSEQ multiplex PCR; the TCRdb copy retains only in-frame clones and omits some. V and J calls and clone size come straight from that table; D and trimming were deduced from the DNA. The top ten clones hold 0.7% to 0.95% of a sample with fewer than 250,000 clones, less than 90% of them seen once. The sample consisted of peripheral blood. The receptor's source is a woman in her sixties or seventies with acute or convalescent COVID-19.

This CDR3 is CASSPDQAYYGYTF. Written as DNA, the CDR3 is TGTGCCAGCAGCCCAGATCAGGCTTACTATGGCTACACCTTC. The V gene is TRBV3-1 (or the pseudogene TRBV3-2), the J gene TRBJ1-2; D is unclear. This CDR3 contains 14 residues. Germline assignment: CDR1 LGHDT and CDR2 YNNKEL (reference sequence). Trimming took off 4 bases at V and 3 bases at J, with 12 bases between the two ends.